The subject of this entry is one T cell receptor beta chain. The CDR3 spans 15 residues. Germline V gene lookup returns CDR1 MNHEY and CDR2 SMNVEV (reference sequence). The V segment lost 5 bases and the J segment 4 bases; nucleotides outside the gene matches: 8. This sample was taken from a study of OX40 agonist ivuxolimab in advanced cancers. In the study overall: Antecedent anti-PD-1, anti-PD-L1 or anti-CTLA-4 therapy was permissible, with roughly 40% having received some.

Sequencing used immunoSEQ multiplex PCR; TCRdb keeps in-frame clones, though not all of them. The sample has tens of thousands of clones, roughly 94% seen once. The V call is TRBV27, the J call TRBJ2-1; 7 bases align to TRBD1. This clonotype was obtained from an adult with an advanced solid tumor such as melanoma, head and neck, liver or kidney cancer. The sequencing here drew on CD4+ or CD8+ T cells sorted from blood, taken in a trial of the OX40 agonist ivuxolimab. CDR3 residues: CASSTSTGTYNEQFF. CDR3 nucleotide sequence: TGTGCCAGCAGTACCTCGACAGGGACATACAATGAGCAGTTCTTC.